Below, 15 T cell receptor beta chains from the same sample are listed, as sequenced in a study of blood T cell repertoires in COVID-19. Measured with immunoSEQ multiplex PCR; TCRdb has only the in-frame clones, and not every one. The sample has 150,000 to 200,000 clones; about 87% are singletons. Sequenced sample: peripheral blood. The receptors stem from a man in his sixties with acute or convalescent COVID-19.

The chain recombines TRBV6-5 with TRBJ2-3; 10 bases agree with TRBD2. The germline CDR1 and CDR2 sequences are MNHEY and SVGAGI. V lost 4 bases and J lost 3; bases outside the gene matches: 7. The CDR3 covers 16 residues. Here the CDR3 reads CASSSSSGGLTDTQYF. CDR3 nucleotide sequence: TGTGCCAGCAGTTCCTCTAGCGGGGGATTGACAGATACGCAGTATTTT.

This chain uses TRBV5-1 with TRBJ2-5, with TRBD2 identical over 13 bases. The ends lost 0 bases at V and 5 bases at J; junction bases unmatched: 1. Germline V gene sequence: CDR1 SGHRS, CDR2 YFSETQ. The CDR3 has 15 residues. CDR3 DNA sequence: TGCGCCAGCAGCTTGGTACTAGCGGGGGGGGAGACCCAGTACTTC. Protein: CASSLVLAGGETQYF.

The CDR3 protein is CAIGTSGNTGELFF. In DNA, the CDR3 is TGTGCCATCGGGACTAGCGGGAACACCGGGGAGCTGTTTTTT. The chain has TRBV10-3 and TRBJ2-2; 11 bases line up with TRBD2. This CDR3 is built from 14 residues. Germline V lookup: CDR1 ENHRY, CDR2 SYGVKD. J lost 1 base, V lost 8 bases, and 0 bases had no gene match.

This rearrangement joins TRBV4-3 to TRBJ2-7, with 14 bases matching TRBD2. This CDR3 comprises 18 residues. The germline gives CDR1 LGHNA, CDR2 YSLEER. V was pared by 3 bases and J by 2 bases, with 9 bases of the junction left unmatched. The CDR3 is CASSQALTSGRAPYEQYF. CDR3 bases: TGCGCCAGCAGCCAGGCCCTGACTAGCGGGAGGGCCCCCTACGAGCAGTACTTC.

This chain links TRBV30 with TRBJ1-2; the D is unclear. The ends were cut back, 1 base at V and 3 bases at J, with 6 bases in the middle. Germline CDR1 is GTSNPN and CDR2 is SVGIG (reference sequence). This CDR3 has 12 residues. The CDR3 spells CAWSGSDYGYTF. The CDR3, as DNA: TGTGCCTGGAGTGGTAGTGACTATGGCTACACCTTC.

This sequence joins TRBV29-1 and TRBJ2-5, with 8 positions matching TRBD1. CDR3 length: 13 residues. Germline V lookup: CDR1 SQVTM, CDR2 ANQGSEA. The V segment lost 8 bases and the J segment 3 bases; nucleotides outside the gene matches: 8. CDR3 residues: CSIRTGKKETQYF. CDR3 coding DNA: TGCAGCATCCGGACAGGGAAGAAAGAGACCCAGTACTTC.

The chain joins TRBV7-9 to TRBJ2-7, with 9 bases fitting TRBD1. V lost 1 base and J lost 0; bases outside the gene matches: 4. The germline V gene encodes CDR1 SEHNR and CDR2 FQNEAQ (reference sequence). CDR3 length equals 16 residues. The CDR3 loop is CASSLGGTGSSYEQYV. The CDR3 DNA sequence: TGTGCCAGCAGCTTAGGTGGGACAGGGAGCTCCTACGAGCAGTACGTC.

This rearrangement joins TRBV7-9 to TRBJ1-2, with TRBD1 as a possible D gene (5 bases). V was pared by 1 base and J by 2 bases, with 14 bases between. Per germline, CDR1 SEHNR and CDR2 FQNEAQ (reference sequence). CDR3 size: 16 residues. The CDR3 loop is CASSLGTLGGNYGYTF. CDR3 in DNA: TGTGCCAGCAGCTTAGGAACATTGGGGGGAAACTATGGCTACACCTTC.

The rearrangement links TRBV29-1 to TRBJ2-3; D unclear. Germline V CDR1 and CDR2: SQVTM, ANQGSEA. V was cut by 6 bases and J by 0 bases, with 10 bases left in between. The CDR3 has 13 amino acids. The CDR3 nucleotides read TGCAGCGTGGAGTTTTCCAGCACAGATACGCAGTATTTT. This encodes CSVEFSSTDTQYF.

The chain has TRBV25-1 and TRBJ1-4; TRBD1 matches at 9 bases. After removal of 3 bases from V and 8 bases from J, the junction contained 7 bases not matched to a gene. The CDR3 covers 15 residues. The germline V gene has CDR1 MGHDK and CDR2 SYGVNS. Here the CDR3 reads CASSDPGQGSEKLFF. In DNA form, the CDR3 reads TGTGCCAGCAGTGACCCGGGACAGGGCTCCGAAAAACTGTTTTTT.

The chain links TRBV27 to TRBJ1-5; D possibly corresponds to TRBD1 (5 bases). The CDR3 extends over 16 amino acids. Trimming took off 2 bases at V and 0 bases at J, with 11 bases between the two ends. Germline CDR1 reads MNHEY; CDR2 reads SMNVEV (reference sequence). The CDR3 protein is CASSLGQGYSNQPQHF. The CDR3 DNA reads as TGTGCCAGCAGTTTAGGTCAGGGTTATAGCAATCAGCCCCAGCATTTT.

The chain couples TRBV2 to TRBJ2-5; D ambiguous. CDR1 SNHLY and CDR2 FYNNEI come from the germline V gene. Trimming stripped 4 bases from V and 4 bases from J, with 16 bases between. The CDR3 spans 15 residues. This CDR3 is CASSGTVEHRETQYF. As DNA, the CDR3 is TGTGCCAGCAGTGGAACGGTGGAGCACCGAGAGACCCAGTACTTC.

The chain employs TRBV18 and TRBJ2-5, with 7 bases matching TRBD1. The V gene end was trimmed by 6 bases and the J gene end by 2 bases; junction bases not matched to a gene: 3. The CDR3 runs to 13 residues. Germline CDR1 is KGHSH and CDR2 is LQKENI. The CDR3 DNA is TGTGCCAGCTCGTTGGGACAGCAAGAGACCCAGTACTTC. This sequence encodes CASSLGQQETQYF.

The V gene is TRBV5-4, the J gene TRBJ2-5; 8 nucleotides align to TRBD1. The germline V gene has CDR1 SGHNT and CDR2 YYREEE (reference sequence). With V trimmed by 0 bases and J by 7 bases, 8 bases remained unmatched. The CDR3 covers 15 residues. CDR3 sequence reads: CASSLEGTGVGTQYF. The CDR3 coding sequence is TGTGCCAGCAGCTTGGAGGGGACAGGTGTCGGGACCCAGTACTTC. The entire variable domain, with the rest obtained from reference TRBV5-4 and TRBJ2-5, is as follows: ETGVTQSPTHLIKTRGQQVTLRCSSQSGHNTVSWYQQALGQGPQFIFQYYREEENGRGNFPPRFSGLQFPNYSSELNVNALELDDSALYLCASSLEGTGVGTQYFGPGTRLLVL.

The rearrangement joins TRBV6-5 to TRBJ1-1, with 10 bases aligning to TRBD1. Trimming cost V 4 bases and J 2 bases; bases outside gene matches: 4. This CDR3 spans 15 amino acids. Germline V CDR1 and CDR2: MNHEY, SVGAGI. In DNA form, the CDR3 reads TGTGCCAGCAGTTGGGACAGGGGCCTAAACACTGAAGCTTTCTTT. This translates into CASSWDRGLNTEAFF.